This T cell receptor beta chain emerged from a study of T cell responses to AZD1222 COVID-19 vaccine. The CDR3 length is 11 residues. Per germline, CDR1 DFQATT and CDR2 SNEGSKA (reference sequence). The J segment lost 14 bases and the V segment lost 1 base, leaving 3 bases of the junction unmatched. Only in-frame clones appear in the TCRdb table, and some are missing; sequencing was by immunoSEQ multiplex PCR. The sample includes roughly 99,000 clones, around 92% seen only once; the top ten take about 8.1%. Study-wide results and caveats: Spike-specific TCR breadth and depth went up after people got two AZD1222 doses. Targeting of unmutated variant regions was reportedly seen in nearly half of spike-specific TCRs. Baseline serology detected seropositivity in only five to seven AZD1222 recipients.

Regarding this clone: Its antigen remains unidentified.

Sequenced material: peripheral blood, taken 28 days after the second AZD1222 dose. The receptor was isolated from an adult who received the AZD1222 COVID-19 vaccine. This rearrangement joins TRBV20-1 to TRBJ2-1, with 9 bases that match TRBD1. The CDR3 region has the DNA TGCAGTGCTAGAGTTGGGGACAGGGAGTTCTTC. Its translation: CSARVGDREFF.